This T cell receptor beta chain was retrieved from a study of T cell responses to AZD1222 COVID-19 vaccine. The junction had 5 bases not matched to a gene; V was cut back by 5 bases and J by 5 bases. Germline values: CDR1 SGHAT, CDR2 FQNNGV. The CDR3 has 15 amino acids. Details on this clone: Its target is not known.

The assay was immunoSEQ multiplex PCR, and TCRdb's table has in-frame clones only and misses some. The data contain about 140,000 clones, about 90% of them singletons. Study results and caveats: Within unmutated variant regions lay the reported targets of nearly half of spike-specific TCRs. Donors, mostly white British, included more females; clonal diversity was possibly underestimated.

This receptor was identified in an adult who received the AZD1222 COVID-19 vaccine. This specimen was peripheral blood, taken 28 days after the second AZD1222 dose. The chain employs TRBV11-2 and TRBJ1-6, with 8 bases identical to TRBD1. The DNA of the CDR3 is TGTGCCAGCAGCACGGGACAGGTTAATAATTCACCCCTCCACTTT. This encodes CASSTGQVNNSPLHF.